Shown below are 8 T cell receptor beta chains from a single sample sequenced in a study of OX40 agonist ivuxolimab in advanced cancers. Assay: immunoSEQ multiplex PCR; the TCRdb copy retains only in-frame clones and omits some. The data contain roughly 83,000 clones, 84% of them singletons. The source material was CD4+ or CD8+ T cells sorted from blood, sampled in a trial of the OX40 agonist ivuxolimab. These receptors all stem from an adult with an advanced solid tumor such as melanoma, head and neck, liver or kidney cancer.

The chain joins TRBV11-3 to TRBJ1-1; 8 bases line up with TRBD1. Germline CDR1 SGHNT, CDR2 YENEEA. CDR3 length equals 17 residues. With V trimmed by 5 bases and J by 1 base, 12 bases remained unmatched. The CDR3 loop reads CASSPRGQATENTEAFF. CDR3 nucleotides: TGTGCCAGCAGCCCTAGGGGACAGGCGACTGAGAACACTGAAGCTTTCTTT.

This chain links TRBV5-4 with TRBJ2-7, with D tentatively TRBD2 (7 bases). This CDR3 contains 14 residues. Trimming took 3 bases from V and 2 from J, leaving 12 bases between them. Germline CDR1 and CDR2: SGHNT and YYREEE (reference sequence). DNA for the CDR3: TGTGCCAGCAGCTCCCCGGGGGGCCCCTACGAGCAGTACTTC. Protein: CASSSPGGPYEQYF.

The rearrangement uses TRBV30 and TRBJ1-5; no firm D call. V lost 1 base to trimming and J lost 2 bases, with 9 bases between them. The V gene's germline CDR1 is GTSNPN and CDR2 SVGIG (reference sequence). The CDR3 is made up of 14 amino acids. CDR3 residues: CAWSAQDGNQPQHF. CDR3 DNA sequence: TGTGCCTGGAGTGCCCAGGATGGCAATCAGCCCCAGCATTTT. Using reference TRBV30 and TRBJ1-5 for the parts outside the CDR3, the full variable domain is SQTIHQWPATLVQPVGSPLSLECTVEGTSNPNLYWYRQAAGRGLQLLFYSVGIGQISSEVPQNLSASRPQDRQFILSSKKLLLSDSGFYLCAWSAQDGNQPQHFGDGTRLSIL.

J is TRBJ2-7 and V is TRBV9, with D maybe TRBD1 (6 bases). Germline V gives CDR1 SGDLS, CDR2 YYNGEE. There are 15 residues in the CDR3. Trimming removed 4 bases at V and 5 bases at J, with 19 bases between. CDR3 in DNA: TGTGCCAGCAGCCCTAGGGGGTCGGGGCAGAACGAGCAGTACTTC. Protein: CASSPRGSGQNEQYF.

The chain links TRBV6-6 to TRBJ2-2; D is uncertain. V shed 9 bases and J shed 3 bases, with 8 bases lying between them. The CDR3 has 12 residues. Looked up from germline, CDR1 is MNHNY and CDR2 is SVGAGI (reference sequence). The CDR3 DNA is TGTGCCAGTTTTCCGGACACCGGGGAGCTGTTTTTT. Its translation is CASFPDTGELFF.

This chain connects TRBV30 to TRBJ2-7; D is unresolved. This CDR3 is built from 13 residues. Germline lookup yields CDR1 GTSNPN and CDR2 SVGIG (reference sequence). Trimming shortened V by 2 bases and J by 5 bases, and 13 bases separated the two germline ends. CDR3 DNA sequence: TGTGCCTGGAGTTTTGGTCCCCGCGACGAGCAGTACTTC. This translates into CAWSFGPRDEQYF. The full variable domain, in which reference TRBV30 and TRBJ2-7 provide the parts outside the CDR3, is SQTIHQWPATLVQPVGSPLSLECTVEGTSNPNLYWYRQAAGRGLQLLFYSVGIGQISSEVPQNLSASRPQDRQFILSSKKLLLSDSGFYLCAWSFGPRDEQYFGPGTRLTVT.

As DNA, the CDR3 is TGTGCCAGCAGCTCGGGACAGCCAAGGGCTGAAGCTTTCTTT. Translating gives CASSSGQPRAEAFF. J is TRBJ1-1 and V is TRBV7-2; 7 nucleotides agree with TRBD1. Germline lookup yields CDR1 SGHTA and CDR2 FQGNSA. The CDR3 totals 14 residues. The V gene end was trimmed by 4 bases and the J gene end by 6 bases; junction bases not matched to a gene: 8.

The chain carries TRBV7-9 and TRBJ2-3; 12 nucleotides match TRBD1. The CDR3 is made up of 17 amino acids. The J segment lost 0 bases and the V segment lost 6 bases, leaving 7 bases of the junction unmatched. Germline-derived CDR1 and CDR2 are SEHNR and FQNEAQ (reference sequence). The CDR3 spells CASSKGTGGFSTDTQYF. CDR3 sequence (DNA): TGTGCCAGCAGTAAAGGGACAGGGGGCTTCAGCACAGATACGCAGTATTTT.